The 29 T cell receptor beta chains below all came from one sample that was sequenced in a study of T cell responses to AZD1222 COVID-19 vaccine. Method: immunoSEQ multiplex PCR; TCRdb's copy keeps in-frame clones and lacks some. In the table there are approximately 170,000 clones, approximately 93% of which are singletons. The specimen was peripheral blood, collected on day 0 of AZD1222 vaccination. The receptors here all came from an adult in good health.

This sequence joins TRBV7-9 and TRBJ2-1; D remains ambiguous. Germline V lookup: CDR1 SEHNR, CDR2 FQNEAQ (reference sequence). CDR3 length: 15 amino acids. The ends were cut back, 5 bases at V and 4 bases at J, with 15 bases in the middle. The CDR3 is CASSQVAGPYNEQFF. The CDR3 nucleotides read TGTGCCAGCAGCCAGGTTGCAGGACCTTACAATGAGCAGTTCTTC.

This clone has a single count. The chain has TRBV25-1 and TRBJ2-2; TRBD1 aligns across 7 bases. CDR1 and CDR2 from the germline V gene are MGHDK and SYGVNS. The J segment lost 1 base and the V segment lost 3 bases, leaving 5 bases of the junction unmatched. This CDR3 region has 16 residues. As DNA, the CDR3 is TGTGCCAGCAGTGACCTAACAGGGGTGAACACCGGGGAGCTGTTTTTT. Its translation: CASSDLTGVNTGELFF.

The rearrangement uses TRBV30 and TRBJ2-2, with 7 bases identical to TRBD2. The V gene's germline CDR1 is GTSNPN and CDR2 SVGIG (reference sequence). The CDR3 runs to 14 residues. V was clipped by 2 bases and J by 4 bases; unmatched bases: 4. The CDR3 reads CAWSRDYITGELFF. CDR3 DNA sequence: TGTGCCTGGAGTCGGGACTACATCACCGGGGAGCTGTTTTTT.

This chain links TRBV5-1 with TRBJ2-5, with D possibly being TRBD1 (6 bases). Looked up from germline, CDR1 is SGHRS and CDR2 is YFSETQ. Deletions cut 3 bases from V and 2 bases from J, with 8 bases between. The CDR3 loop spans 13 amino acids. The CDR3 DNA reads TGCGCCAGCAGCTCGGGACAACAAGAGACCCAGTACTTC. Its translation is CASSSGQQETQYF.

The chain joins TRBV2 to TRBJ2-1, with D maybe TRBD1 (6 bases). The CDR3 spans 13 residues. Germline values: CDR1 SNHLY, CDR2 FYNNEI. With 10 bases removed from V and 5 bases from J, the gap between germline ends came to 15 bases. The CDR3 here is CATNFDRNNEQFF. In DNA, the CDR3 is TGTGCCACTAACTTTGACAGGAACAATGAGCAGTTCTTC.

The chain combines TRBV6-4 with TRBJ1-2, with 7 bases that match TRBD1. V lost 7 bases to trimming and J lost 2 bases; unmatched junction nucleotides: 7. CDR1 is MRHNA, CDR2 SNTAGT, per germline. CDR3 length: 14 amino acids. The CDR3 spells CASTPETGNYGYTF. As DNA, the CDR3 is TGTGCCAGCACCCCGGAGACAGGGAACTATGGCTACACCTTC.

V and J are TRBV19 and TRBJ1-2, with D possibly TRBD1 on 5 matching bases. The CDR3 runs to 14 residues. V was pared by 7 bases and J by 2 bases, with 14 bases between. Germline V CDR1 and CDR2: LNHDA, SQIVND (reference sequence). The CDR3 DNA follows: TGTGCCAGTATGAGGGGAGATCTAAACTATGGCTACACCTTC. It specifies CASMRGDLNYGYTF.

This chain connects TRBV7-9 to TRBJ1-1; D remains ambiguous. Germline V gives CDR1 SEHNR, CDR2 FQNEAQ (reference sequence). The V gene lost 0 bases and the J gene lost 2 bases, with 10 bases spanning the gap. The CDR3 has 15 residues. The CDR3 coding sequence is TGTGCCAGCAGCTTAGCGCGTGAGGGTAACACTGAAGCTTTCTTT. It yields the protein CASSLAREGNTEAFF.

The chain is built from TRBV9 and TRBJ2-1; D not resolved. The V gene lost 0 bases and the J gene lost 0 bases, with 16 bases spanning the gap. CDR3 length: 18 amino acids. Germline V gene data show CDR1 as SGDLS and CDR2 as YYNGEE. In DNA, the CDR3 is TGTGCCAGCAGCGTAGTCTGGGAAGGGATTAGCTCCTACAATGAGCAGTTCTTC. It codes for CASSVVWEGISSYNEQFF.

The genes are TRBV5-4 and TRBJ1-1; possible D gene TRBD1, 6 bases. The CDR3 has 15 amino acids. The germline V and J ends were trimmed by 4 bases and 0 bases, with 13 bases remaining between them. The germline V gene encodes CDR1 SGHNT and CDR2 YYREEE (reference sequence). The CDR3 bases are TGTGCCAGCAGCCCCCAACAGGGTTTGAACACTGAAGCTTTCTTT. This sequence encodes CASSPQQGLNTEAFF.

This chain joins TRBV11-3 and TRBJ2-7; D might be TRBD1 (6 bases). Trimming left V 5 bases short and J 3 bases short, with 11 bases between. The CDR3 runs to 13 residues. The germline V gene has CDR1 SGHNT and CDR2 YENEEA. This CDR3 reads CASSPGAFYEQYF. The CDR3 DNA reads TGTGCCAGCAGCCCAGGGGCCTTCTACGAGCAGTACTTC. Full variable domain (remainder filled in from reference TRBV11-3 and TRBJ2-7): EAGVVQSPRYKIIEKKQPVAFWCNPISGHNTLYWYLQNLGQGPELLIRYENEEAVDDSQLPKDRFSAERLKGVDSTLKIQPAELGDSAVYLCASSPGAFYEQYFGPGTRLTVT.

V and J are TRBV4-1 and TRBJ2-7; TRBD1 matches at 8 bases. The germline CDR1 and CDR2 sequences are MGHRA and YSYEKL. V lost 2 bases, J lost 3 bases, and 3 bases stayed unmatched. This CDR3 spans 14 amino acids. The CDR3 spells CASSQRTGYYEQYF. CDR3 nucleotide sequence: TGCGCCAGCAGCCAACGGACAGGGTACTACGAGCAGTACTTC.

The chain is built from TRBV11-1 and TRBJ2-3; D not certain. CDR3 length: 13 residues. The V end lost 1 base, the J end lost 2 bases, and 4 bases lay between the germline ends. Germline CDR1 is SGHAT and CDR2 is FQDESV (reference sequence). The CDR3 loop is CASSLDFTDTQYF. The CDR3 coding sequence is TGTGCCAGCAGCTTAGACTTCACAGATACGCAGTATTTT.

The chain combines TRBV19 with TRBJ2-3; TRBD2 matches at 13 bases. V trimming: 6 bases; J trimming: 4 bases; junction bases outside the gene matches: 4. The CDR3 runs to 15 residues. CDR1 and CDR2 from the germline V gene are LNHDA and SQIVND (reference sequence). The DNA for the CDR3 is TGTGCCAGTAGACTAGCGGGGGGGCTGGCAGATACGCAGTATTTT. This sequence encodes CASRLAGGLADTQYF.

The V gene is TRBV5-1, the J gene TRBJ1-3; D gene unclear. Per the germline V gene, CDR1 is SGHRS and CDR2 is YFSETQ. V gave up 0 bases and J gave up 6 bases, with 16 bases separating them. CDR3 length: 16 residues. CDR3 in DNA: TGCGCCAGCAGCTTGGACCCCTTCGGAAGCCAAAACACCATATATTTT. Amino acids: CASSLDPFGSQNTIYF.

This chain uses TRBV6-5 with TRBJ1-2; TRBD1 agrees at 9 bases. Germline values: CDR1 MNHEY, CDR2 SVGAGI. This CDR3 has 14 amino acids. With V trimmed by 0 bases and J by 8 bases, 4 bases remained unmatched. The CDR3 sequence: CASSYSLGQGGYTF. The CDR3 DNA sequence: TGTGCCAGCAGTTACTCTTTGGGACAGGGAGGCTACACCTTC.

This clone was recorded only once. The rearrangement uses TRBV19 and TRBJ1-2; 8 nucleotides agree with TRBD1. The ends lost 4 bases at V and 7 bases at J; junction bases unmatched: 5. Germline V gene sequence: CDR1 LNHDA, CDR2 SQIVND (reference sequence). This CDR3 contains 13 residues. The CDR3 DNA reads TGTGCCAGTAGTACAGGACAGGGCGTTGGCTACACCTTC. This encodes CASSTGQGVGYTF.

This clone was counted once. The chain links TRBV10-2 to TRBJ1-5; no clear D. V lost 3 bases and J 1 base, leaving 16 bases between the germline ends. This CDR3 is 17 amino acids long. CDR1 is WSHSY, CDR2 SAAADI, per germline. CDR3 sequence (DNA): TGCGCCAGCAGTGAAAATCTTGGAACCACGAGCAATCAGCCCCAGCATTTT. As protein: CASSENLGTTSNQPQHF.

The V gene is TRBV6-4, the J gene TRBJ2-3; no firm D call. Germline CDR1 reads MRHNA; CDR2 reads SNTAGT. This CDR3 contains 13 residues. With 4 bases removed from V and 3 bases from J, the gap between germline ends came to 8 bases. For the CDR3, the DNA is TGTGCCAGCAGTGGCTCGGATACAGATACGCAGTATTTT. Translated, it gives CASSGSDTDTQYF.

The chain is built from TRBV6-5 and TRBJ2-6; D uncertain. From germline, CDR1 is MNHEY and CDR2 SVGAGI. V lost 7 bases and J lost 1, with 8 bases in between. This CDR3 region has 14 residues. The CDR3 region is CASTGFSGANVLTF. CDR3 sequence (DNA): TGTGCCAGCACTGGCTTTTCTGGGGCCAACGTCCTGACTTTC.

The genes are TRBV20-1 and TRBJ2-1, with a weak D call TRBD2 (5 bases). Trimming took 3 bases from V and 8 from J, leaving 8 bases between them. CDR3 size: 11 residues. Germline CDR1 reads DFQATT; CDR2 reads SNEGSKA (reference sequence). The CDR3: CSASGNDEQFF. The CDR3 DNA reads TGCAGTGCTAGCGGGAACGATGAGCAGTTCTTC.

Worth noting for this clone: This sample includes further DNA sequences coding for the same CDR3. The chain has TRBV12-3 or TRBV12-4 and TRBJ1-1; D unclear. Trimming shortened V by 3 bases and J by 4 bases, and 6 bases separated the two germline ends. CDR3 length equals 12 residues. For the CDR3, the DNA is TGTGCCAGCAGTTTCTCTGGCACTGAAGCTTTCTTT. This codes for CASSFSGTEAFF.

DNA for the CDR3: TGTGCCAGCAGCCTTAGCGGGAGAGTCGCCAAAAACATTCAGTACTTC. Translation: CASSLSGRVAKNIQYF. This chain connects TRBV3-1 (or the pseudogene TRBV3-2) to TRBJ2-4; 9 positions match TRBD2. The germline V gene encodes CDR1 LGHDT and CDR2 YNNKEL (reference sequence). This CDR3 contains 16 residues. The V gene end was trimmed by 4 bases and the J gene end by 1 base; junction bases not matched to a gene: 5.

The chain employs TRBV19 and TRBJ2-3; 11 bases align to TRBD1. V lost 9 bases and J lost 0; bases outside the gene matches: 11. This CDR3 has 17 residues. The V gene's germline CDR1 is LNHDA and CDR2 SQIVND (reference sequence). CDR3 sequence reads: CARSRGTGGISTDTQYF. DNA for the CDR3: TGTGCCAGATCCAGGGGGACAGGGGGGATTAGCACAGATACGCAGTATTTT. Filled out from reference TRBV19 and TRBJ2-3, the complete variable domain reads DGGITQSPKYLFRKEGQNVTLSCEQNLNHDAMYWYRQDPGQGLRLIYYSQIVNDFQKGDIAEGYSVSREKKESFPLTVTSAQKNPTAFYLCARSRGTGGISTDTQYFGPGTRLTVL.

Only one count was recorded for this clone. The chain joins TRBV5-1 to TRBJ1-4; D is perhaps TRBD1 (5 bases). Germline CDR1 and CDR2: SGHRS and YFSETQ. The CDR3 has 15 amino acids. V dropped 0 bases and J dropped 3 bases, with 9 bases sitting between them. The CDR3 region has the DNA TGCGCCAGCAGCTTGGATGAGGGACCTAATGAAAAACTGTTTTTT. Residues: CASSLDEGPNEKLFF.

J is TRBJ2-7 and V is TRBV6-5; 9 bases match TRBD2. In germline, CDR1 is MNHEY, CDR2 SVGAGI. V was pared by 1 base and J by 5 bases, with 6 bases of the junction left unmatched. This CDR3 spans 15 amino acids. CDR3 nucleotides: TGTGCCAGCAGTTACTTGCGGGAGGGCCTCAACGAGCAGTACTTC. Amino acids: CASSYLREGLNEQYF.

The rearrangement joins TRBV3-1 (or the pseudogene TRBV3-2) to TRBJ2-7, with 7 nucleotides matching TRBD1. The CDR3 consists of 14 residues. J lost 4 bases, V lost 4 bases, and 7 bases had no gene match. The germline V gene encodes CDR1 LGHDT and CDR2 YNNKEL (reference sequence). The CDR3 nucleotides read TGTGCCAGCAGCCTAGGACAGGTATTGTACGAGCAGTACTTC. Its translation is CASSLGQVLYEQYF.

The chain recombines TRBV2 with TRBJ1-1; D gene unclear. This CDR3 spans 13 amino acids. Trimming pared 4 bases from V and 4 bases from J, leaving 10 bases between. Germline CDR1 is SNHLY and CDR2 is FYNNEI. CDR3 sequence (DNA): TGTGCCAGCAGTGTGGAGAGTCCCACTGAAGCTTTCTTT. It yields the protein CASSVESPTEAFF.

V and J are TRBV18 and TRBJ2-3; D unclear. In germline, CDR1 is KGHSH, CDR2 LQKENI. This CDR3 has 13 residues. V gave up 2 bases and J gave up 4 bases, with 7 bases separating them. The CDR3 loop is CASSPGSADTQYF. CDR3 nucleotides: TGTGCCAGCTCACCAGGCAGCGCAGATACGCAGTATTTT.